This TCR beta chain was recorded in a study of response to subunit inactivated influenza vaccine. General study results and limits: Authors suggested few new T cells are recruited by each seasonal influenza vaccination.

With 1 base removed from V and 1 base from J, the gap between germline ends came to 11 bases. Germline assignment: CDR1 SGHRS and CDR2 YFSETQ. The CDR3 runs 16 residues. TCRdb passed the RT-PCR reads through MiXCR, listing each CDR3 protein once. Of hundreds of thousands of distinct CDR3 sequences detected, approximately 15% appear once; the ten largest clones hold around 7%. A remark on this clonotype: Its specificity is unknown.

The chain links TRBV5-1 to TRBJ2-2; D unresolved. The source material was PBMCs from blood, sampled approximately 15 days before vaccination. The sequence came from a man in his fifties who received an inactivated influenza vaccine. This CDR3 reads CASSLYSGRNTGELFF. Written as DNA, the CDR3 is TGCGCCAGCAGCTTGTATTCAGGACGGAACACCGGGGAGCTGTTTTTT. Together with reference TRBV5-1 and TRBJ2-2, the CDR3 gives the full variable domain: KAGVTQTPRYLIKTRGQQVTLSCSPISGHRSVSWYQQTPGQGLQFLFEYFSETQRNKGNFPGRFSGRQFSNSRSEMNVSTLELGDSALYLCASSLYSGRNTGELFFGEGSRLTVL.